Here is one T cell receptor (beta chain) with its context. What it binds is unknown. Trimming took off 10 bases at V and 3 bases at J, with 15 bases between the two ends. The CDR3 is 14 residues long. Looked up from germline, CDR1 is SGHNT and CDR2 is YENEEA. The record originates from a study of a mutant IDH1 vaccine in newly diagnosed glioma. Time point denoted: week 23, last vaccination. Topical imiquimod accompanied each vaccine dose, which consisted of 300 ug of mutant IDH1 20-mer peptide. Generated by immunoSEQ multiplex PCR, the TCRdb table keeps only in-frame clones and is missing some. Seen here are about 81,000 clones, 85% observed once, and the top ten hold approximately 2.1%.

The origin of this receptor is a man aged 25-45 years with glioma. Some clones in this sample may be carry-over from other donors' samples. Material: PBMCs, obtained from a glioma patient whose treatment included an IDH1 peptide vaccine. The chain is built from TRBV11-3 and TRBJ1-4; D remains ambiguous. The CDR3: CAISNRRANEKLFF. CDR3 bases: TGTGCCATTAGTAACCGGAGGGCTAATGAAAAACTGTTTTTT. Using reference TRBV11-3 and TRBJ1-4 for the parts outside the CDR3, the full variable domain is EAGVVQSPRYKIIEKKQPVAFWCNPISGHNTLYWYLQNLGQGPELLIRYENEEAVDDSQLPKDRFSAERLKGVDSTLKIQPAELGDSAVYLCAISNRRANEKLFFGSGTQLSVL.